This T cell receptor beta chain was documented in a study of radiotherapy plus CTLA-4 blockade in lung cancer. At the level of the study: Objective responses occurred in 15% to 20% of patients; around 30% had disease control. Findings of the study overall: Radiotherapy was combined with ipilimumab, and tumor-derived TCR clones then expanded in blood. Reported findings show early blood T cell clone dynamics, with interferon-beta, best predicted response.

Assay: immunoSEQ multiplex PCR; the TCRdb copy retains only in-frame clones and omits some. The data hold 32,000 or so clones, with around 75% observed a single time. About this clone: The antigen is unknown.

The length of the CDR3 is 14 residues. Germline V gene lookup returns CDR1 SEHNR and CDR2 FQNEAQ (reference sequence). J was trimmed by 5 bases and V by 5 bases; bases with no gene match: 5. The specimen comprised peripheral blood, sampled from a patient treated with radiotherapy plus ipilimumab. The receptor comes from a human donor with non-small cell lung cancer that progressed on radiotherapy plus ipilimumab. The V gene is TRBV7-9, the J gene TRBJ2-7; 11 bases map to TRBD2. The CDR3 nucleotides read TGTGCCAGCAGCCCGACTAGCGGGATCGACGAGCAGTACTTC. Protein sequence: CASSPTSGIDEQYF.